This T cell receptor (beta chain) was retrieved from a study of cytomegalovirus exposure and HLA in healthy donors. Overall study findings and caveats: Presence/absence analyses assumed roughly uniform sequencing depth across donors.

CDR3 length: 14 residues. Germline V gene lookup returns CDR1 MNHEY and CDR2 SMNVEV (reference sequence). After removal of 6 bases from V and 7 bases from J, the junction contained 8 bases not matched to a gene. Use of 60 Vbeta and 13 Jbeta primers characterized the PCR. This table comes from immunoSEQ multiplex PCR, and its TCRdb copy is limited to in-frame clones, with some not included. Altogether about 140,000 clones are present, around 85% being singletons, with the ten largest covering about 3.9%. Concerning this clone itself: Its antigen is unidentified.

Source material: PBMCs. The chain is built from TRBV27 and TRBJ2-7; 11 bases line up with TRBD1. This receptor was taken from a man aged 40-49 years in good health and CMV-seropositive. CDR3 amino acids: CASSLDRGQGEQYF. The CDR3 DNA is TGTGCCAGCAGCTTGGACAGGGGGCAGGGAGAGCAGTACTTC.